One sample yielded the 23 T cell receptor beta chains listed below, sequenced in a study of blood T cell repertoires in COVID-19. Measured with immunoSEQ multiplex PCR; TCRdb has only the in-frame clones, and not every one. This repertoire shows a few hundred thousand clones, 80% to 90% found once; its top ten account for roughly 3%. The specimen sequenced was PBMCs or T cells enriched from blood (not recorded which). The receptors here all came from a woman between 18 and 30 years old in a cohort exposed to, infected with or recovered from COVID-19 (not recorded which).

The CDR3: CASSEYFRDEQYF. CDR3 nucleotide sequence: TGCGCCAGCAGCGAGTATTTCCGGGACGAGCAGTACTTC. The rearrangement joins TRBV4-1 to TRBJ2-7; the D is unclear. In germline, CDR1 is MGHRA, CDR2 YSYEKL. This CDR3 is 13 amino acids long. Trimming stripped 5 bases from V and 5 bases from J, with 13 bases between.

In DNA, the CDR3 is TGTGCCAGCAGCAACCCCCGGGAGGGCCTTGCGGAGCAGTTCTTC. This gives the protein CASSNPREGLAEQFF. J is TRBJ2-1 and V is TRBV6-5, with TRBD2 matching 8 bases. This CDR3 region has 15 residues. V was clipped by 6 bases and J by 10 bases; unmatched bases: 14. Per the germline V gene, CDR1 is MNHEY and CDR2 is SVGAGI.

The rearrangement joins TRBV9 to TRBJ1-2; perhaps TRBD1 as D (6 bases). Germline V gene lookup returns CDR1 SGDLS and CDR2 YYNGEE. The germline V and J ends were trimmed by 3 bases and 8 bases, with 14 bases remaining between them. The CDR3 loop spans 13 amino acids. CDR3 sequence (DNA): TGTGCCAGCAGCGCACAGGGTATCGGGGGCTACACCTTC. This codes for CASSAQGIGGYTF.

V gene TRBV19 combines with J gene TRBJ1-5, with a weak D call TRBD1 (5 bases). Germline V gives CDR1 LNHDA, CDR2 SQIVND (reference sequence). The CDR3 is 15 residues long. Deletions cut 3 bases from V and 7 bases from J, with 16 bases between. The CDR3 nucleotides are TGTGCCAGTAGTATTCAGTCTACAGGAAGGCAGCCCCAGCATTTT. Amino acid sequence: CASSIQSTGRQPQHF.

The chain combines TRBV5-8 with TRBJ2-5, with TRBD2 matching 12 bases. The germline V gene has CDR1 SGHTS and CDR2 YDEGEE. V dropped 0 bases and J dropped 4; count of bases not matched to a gene: 7. The CDR3 covers 17 residues. This CDR3 is CASSLARTSGEGETQYF. The CDR3 DNA sequence: TGTGCCAGCAGCTTGGCTAGGACTAGCGGGGAAGGAGAGACCCAGTACTTC.

This clone was recorded many times. This sequence joins TRBV6-1 and TRBJ2-2; D is perhaps TRBD1 (6 bases). This CDR3 contains 15 residues. Trimming cost V 0 bases and J 3 bases, with 8 bases left between them. CDR1 is MNHNS and CDR2 is SASEGT in the germline V gene. The CDR3 protein is CASSEAPGDTGELFF. In DNA, the CDR3 is TGTGCCAGCAGTGAAGCGCCAGGGGACACCGGGGAGCTGTTTTTT.

The gene calls are TRBV12-3 or TRBV12-4 and TRBJ2-5; the D gene is possibly TRBD2 (7 bases). V was cut by 8 bases and J by 2 bases, with 12 bases left in between. The CDR3 sequence is 13 residues long. The CDR3 region has the DNA TGTGCCAGCGGGGGGGGGCAGCAAGAGACCCAGTACTTC. Its protein product is CASGGGQQETQYF.

The V call is TRBV18, the J call TRBJ2-1; 7 bases are shared with TRBD1. Germline V gene lookup returns CDR1 KGHSH and CDR2 LQKENI. V lost 6 bases to trimming and J lost 5 bases; unmatched junction nucleotides: 4. The CDR3 runs 13 residues. This chain's CDR3 is CASSLGQDNEQFF. The CDR3 DNA is TGTGCCAGCTCTCTCGGACAGGACAATGAGCAGTTCTTC.

This chain connects TRBV10-3 to TRBJ1-6; 10 bases align to TRBD1. The trim removed 6 bases at V and 8 bases at J, leaving 7 bases unmatched. Germline CDR1 ENHRY, CDR2 SYGVKD. The CDR3 has 15 amino acids. DNA of the CDR3: TGTGCCATCAGCGGAACCGGGACAGGGGATTCACCCCTCCACTTT. Translating gives CAISGTGTGDSPLHF.

This chain uses TRBV7-8 with TRBJ1-3; D unclear. This CDR3 region has 16 residues. CDR1 is SGHVS and CDR2 is FQNEAQ in the germline V gene. Trimming stripped 2 bases from V and 3 bases from J, with 14 bases between. CDR3 nucleotides: TGTGCCAGCAGCTTATCCGCCGCCGCAGATGGAAACACCATATATTTT. Translated, it gives CASSLSAAADGNTIYF.

The CDR3 protein is CASTTGDRGYEKLFF. In nucleotides, the CDR3 is TGTGCCAGCACAACGGGGGACAGGGGTTATGAAAAACTGTTTTTT. The rearrangement joins TRBV7-6 to TRBJ1-4; TRBD1 matches 10 bases. CDR1 is SGHVS and CDR2 is FNYEAQ in the germline V gene. The CDR3 is made up of 15 amino acids. Trimming removed 7 bases from V and 6 bases from J; junction bases left unmatched: 8.

The V and J genes are TRBV7-9 and TRBJ2-4; 11 nucleotides align to TRBD1. After removal of 5 bases from V and 3 bases from J, the junction contained 6 bases not matched to a gene. CDR3 size: 16 residues. CDR1 and CDR2 (germline): SEHNR, FQNEAQ (reference sequence). The CDR3 DNA is TGTGCCAGCAGCCACCGGGACAGGGGGGGCAAAAACATTCAGTACTTC. It yields the protein CASSHRDRGGKNIQYF.

The CDR3 loop reads CASSERTENSPLHF. The CDR3, as DNA: TGCGCCAGCAGTGAGAGGACAGAAAATTCACCCCTCCACTTT. The chain uses TRBV10-1 and TRBJ1-6, with a weak D call TRBD1 (6 bases). Trimming took off 2 bases at V and 7 bases at J, with 9 bases between the two ends. In germline, CDR1 is WNHNN, CDR2 SYGVQD (reference sequence). There are 14 residues in the CDR3.

This chain joins TRBV19 and TRBJ1-3; TRBD1 matches at 7 bases. Losses at the gene ends were 5 bases for V and 0 bases for J; bases not matched to a gene: 4. The CDR3 totals 15 residues. Germline V gene lookup returns CDR1 LNHDA and CDR2 SQIVND (reference sequence). The CDR3 loop is CASSAGQVSGNTIYF. CDR3 sequence (DNA): TGTGCCAGTAGTGCCGGACAGGTCTCTGGAAACACCATATATTTT.

The V gene is TRBV11-3, the J gene TRBJ2-7; 8 bases agree with TRBD1. The V and J ends lost 5 bases and 6 bases, in that order; junction bases with no gene match: 3. Germline lookup yields CDR1 SGHNT and CDR2 YENEEA. The CDR3 spans 12 residues. CDR3 sequence (DNA): TGTGCCAGCAGCGGGACAGGTGGCGAGCAGTACTTC. Translating gives CASSGTGGEQYF.

The chain is built from TRBV18 and TRBJ2-3, with TRBD2 as a possible D gene (5 bases). CDR1 is KGHSH, CDR2 LQKENI, per germline. The CDR3 loop spans 15 amino acids. The ends were cut back, 5 bases at V and 0 bases at J, with 12 bases in the middle. CDR3 region: CASSSLAPSTDTQYF. The CDR3 bases are TGTGCCAGCTCATCTCTAGCACCTAGCACAGATACGCAGTATTTT.

This sequence joins TRBV27 and TRBJ1-6; D gene unclear. The germline V gene encodes CDR1 MNHEY and CDR2 SMNVEV (reference sequence). CDR3 size: 16 residues. Deletions cut 6 bases from V and 9 bases from J, with 21 bases between. CDR3 in amino acids: CASSLFARSGGSPLHF. DNA for the CDR3: TGTGCCAGCAGCCTATTCGCCAGAAGTGGAGGTTCACCCCTCCACTTT.

The J gene is TRBJ1-5, the V gene TRBV11-2; possible D gene TRBD1, 6 bases. CDR3 length: 15 residues. Between the trimmed V and J ends, which lost 1 base and 5 bases, there was a span of 12 bases. Germline CDR1 reads SGHAT; CDR2 reads FQNNGV. The CDR3 DNA reads TGTGCCAGCAGCTTAGCCGGGACACCTTATCAGCCCCAGCATTTT. Its translation is CASSLAGTPYQPQHF.

The rearrangement uses TRBV27 and TRBJ2-5; 11 bases agree with TRBD1. The CDR3 has 17 amino acids. Germline loops: CDR1 MNHEY, CDR2 SMNVEV (reference sequence). V lost 5 bases to trimming and J lost 0 bases; unmatched junction nucleotides: 8. The CDR3 region is CASSPGTGGGYQETQYF. The CDR3 region has the DNA TGTGCCAGCAGTCCCGGGACAGGGGGAGGGTACCAAGAGACCCAGTACTTC.

This chain connects TRBV4-2 to TRBJ2-3; 8 positions match TRBD2. Germline V lookup: CDR1 LGHNA, CDR2 YNFKEQ. The CDR3 loop spans 18 amino acids. V dropped 0 bases and J dropped 2; count of bases not matched to a gene: 10. Here the CDR3 reads CASSQEVRLAGFTDTQYF. DNA for the CDR3: TGTGCCAGCAGCCAAGAAGTAAGGCTAGCGGGCTTCACAGATACGCAGTATTTT.

The J gene is TRBJ2-1, the V gene TRBV27, with D unresolved. V gave up 7 bases and J gave up 5 bases, with 15 bases separating them. Germline V gene sequence: CDR1 MNHEY, CDR2 SMNVEV (reference sequence). The CDR3 spans 14 residues. The CDR3 sequence is CASKVVGAHNEQFF. DNA for the CDR3: TGTGCCAGCAAGGTAGTGGGCGCCCACAATGAGCAGTTCTTC.

The chain has TRBV12-5 and TRBJ2-1; a possible D gene is TRBD2 (5 bases). The CDR3 is 12 amino acids. The V and J ends lost 1 base and 9 bases respectively, with 7 bases between them. CDR1 is LGHNT and CDR2 is FRNRAP in the germline V gene. CDR3 amino acids: CASGLGGSEQFF. The DNA of the CDR3 is TGTGCTAGTGGTTTGGGTGGGAGTGAGCAGTTCTTC.

This clone was seen just once. The rearrangement joins TRBV7-9 to TRBJ2-3; 9 bases fit TRBD2. Germline CDR1 reads SEHNR; CDR2 reads FQNEAQ (reference sequence). There are 14 residues in the CDR3. V gave up 6 bases and J gave up 6 bases; unmatched junction bases: 7. CDR3 residues: CASSFGLASDTQYF. The CDR3 region has the DNA TGTGCCAGCAGTTTCGGACTAGCGTCGGATACGCAGTATTTT.